The T cell receptor (beta chain) described here comes from a study of T cells in Graves' hyperthyroidism and ophthalmopathy. This clonotype was detected many times. The CDR3 loop spans 13 amino acids. Looked up from germline, CDR1 is DFQATT and CDR2 is SNEGSKA (reference sequence). V lost 6 bases to trimming and J lost 0 bases, with 11 bases between them. Template material for amplifying TCR beta CDR3 regions consisted of RNA transcripts. Researchers ran a first-round RT-PCR on the TCR CDR3 using the HTBI primer set. From the multiplex PCR reads, TCRdb called clonotypes with MiXCR, one entry per CDR3 protein. The data hold around 350,000 distinct CDR3 sequences, with about 18% observed a single time.

Sequencing input: blood. The chain recombines TRBV20-1 with TRBJ1-2; D perhaps matches TRBD1 (5 bases). The sequence came from a young woman with Graves' hyperthyroidism. The CDR3 protein is CSAPPGPNYGYTF. The CDR3 nucleotides are TGCAGTGCCCCTCCGGGACCTAACTATGGCTACACCTTC.